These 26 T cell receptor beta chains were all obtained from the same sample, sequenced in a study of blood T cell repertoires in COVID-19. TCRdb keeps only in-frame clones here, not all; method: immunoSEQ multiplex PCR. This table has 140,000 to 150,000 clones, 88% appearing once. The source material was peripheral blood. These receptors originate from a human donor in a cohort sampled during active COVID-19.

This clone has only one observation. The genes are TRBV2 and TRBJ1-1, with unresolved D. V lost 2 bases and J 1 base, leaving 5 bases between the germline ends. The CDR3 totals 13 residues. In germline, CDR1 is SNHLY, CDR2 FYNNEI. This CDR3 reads CASSEHGNTEAFF. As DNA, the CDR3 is TGTGCCAGCAGTGAACACGGGAACACTGAAGCTTTCTTT.

The CDR3 loop is CASSAYSGLSSGANVLTF. In DNA, the CDR3 is TGTGCCAGTAGCGCCTACAGCGGACTGAGCTCTGGGGCCAACGTCCTGACTTTC. The chain joins TRBV19 to TRBJ2-6, with a tentative D call TRBD2 (5 bases). The length of the CDR3 is 18 residues. Germline lookup yields CDR1 LNHDA and CDR2 SQIVND (reference sequence). Trimming shortened V by 6 bases and J by 0 bases, and 18 bases separated the two germline ends.

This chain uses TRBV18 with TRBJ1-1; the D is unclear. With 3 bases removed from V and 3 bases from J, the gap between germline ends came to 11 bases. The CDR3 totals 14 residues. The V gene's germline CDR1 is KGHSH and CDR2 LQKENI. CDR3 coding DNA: TGTGCCAGCTCACCCTATTCGCGCGACACTGAAGCTTTCTTT. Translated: CASSPYSRDTEAFF.

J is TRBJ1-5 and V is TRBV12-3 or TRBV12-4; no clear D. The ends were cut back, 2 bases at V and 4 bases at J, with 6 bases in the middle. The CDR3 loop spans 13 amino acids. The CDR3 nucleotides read TGTGCCAGCAGTTTACAGATAAATCAGCCCCAGCATTTT. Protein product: CASSLQINQPQHF.

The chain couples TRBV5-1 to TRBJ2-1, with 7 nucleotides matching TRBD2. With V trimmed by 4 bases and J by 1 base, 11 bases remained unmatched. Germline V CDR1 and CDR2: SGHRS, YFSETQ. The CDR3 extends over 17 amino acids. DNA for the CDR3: TGCGCCAGCAGCCCGCGGCCCATGGGGGGGTCCTACAATGAGCAGTTCTTC. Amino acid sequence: CASSPRPMGGSYNEQFF.

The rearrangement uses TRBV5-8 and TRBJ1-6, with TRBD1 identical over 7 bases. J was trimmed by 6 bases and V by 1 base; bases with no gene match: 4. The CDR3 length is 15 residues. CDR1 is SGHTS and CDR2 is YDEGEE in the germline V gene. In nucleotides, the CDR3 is TGTGCCAGCAGCTTGTACGGACAGGCTAATTCACCCCTCCACTTT. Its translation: CASSLYGQANSPLHF.

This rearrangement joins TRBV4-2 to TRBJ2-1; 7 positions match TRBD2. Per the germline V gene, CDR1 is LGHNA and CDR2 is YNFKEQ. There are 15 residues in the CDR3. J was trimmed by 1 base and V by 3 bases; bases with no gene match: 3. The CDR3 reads CASSQLAVSYNEQFF. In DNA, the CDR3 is TGTGCCAGCAGCCAGCTAGCGGTTTCCTACAATGAGCAGTTCTTC.

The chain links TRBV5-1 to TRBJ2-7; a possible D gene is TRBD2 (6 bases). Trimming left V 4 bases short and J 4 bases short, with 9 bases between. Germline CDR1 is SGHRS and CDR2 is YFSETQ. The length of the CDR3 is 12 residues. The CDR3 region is CASSLEGYEQYF. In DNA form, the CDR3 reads TGCGCCAGCAGCCTGGAGGGGTACGAGCAGTACTTC. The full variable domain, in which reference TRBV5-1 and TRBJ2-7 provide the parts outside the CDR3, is KAGVTQTPRYLIKTRGQQVTLSCSPISGHRSVSWYQQTPGQGLQFLFEYFSETQRNKGNFPGRFSGRQFSNSRSEMNVSTLELGDSALYLCASSLEGYEQYFGPGTRLTVT.

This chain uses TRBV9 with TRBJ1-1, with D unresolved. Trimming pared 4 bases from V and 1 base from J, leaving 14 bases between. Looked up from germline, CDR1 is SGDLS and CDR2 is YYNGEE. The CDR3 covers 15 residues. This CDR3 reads CASSPRPRPNTEAFF. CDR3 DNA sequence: TGTGCCAGCAGCCCGAGGCCTCGTCCGAACACTGAAGCTTTCTTT.

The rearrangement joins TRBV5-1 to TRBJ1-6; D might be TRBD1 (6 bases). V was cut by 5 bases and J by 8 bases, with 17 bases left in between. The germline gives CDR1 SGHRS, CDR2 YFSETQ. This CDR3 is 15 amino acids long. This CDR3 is CASSSGALFDSPLHF. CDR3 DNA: TGCGCCAGCAGTTCAGGGGCGCTGTTTGATTCACCCCTCCACTTT.

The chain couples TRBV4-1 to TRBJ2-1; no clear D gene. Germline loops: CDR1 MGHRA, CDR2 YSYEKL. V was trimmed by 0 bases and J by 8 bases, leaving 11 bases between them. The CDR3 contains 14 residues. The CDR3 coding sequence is TGCGCCAGCAGCCAAGATCGCGGCGTCTATGAGCAGTTCTTC. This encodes CASSQDRGVYEQFF.

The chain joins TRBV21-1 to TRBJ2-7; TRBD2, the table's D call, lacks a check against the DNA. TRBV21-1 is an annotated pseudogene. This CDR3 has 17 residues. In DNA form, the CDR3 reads TGTGCCAGCAGCGTTAGGGGGACTAGCGGGAGCTCCTACGAGCAGTACTTC. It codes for CASSVRGTSGSSYEQYF.

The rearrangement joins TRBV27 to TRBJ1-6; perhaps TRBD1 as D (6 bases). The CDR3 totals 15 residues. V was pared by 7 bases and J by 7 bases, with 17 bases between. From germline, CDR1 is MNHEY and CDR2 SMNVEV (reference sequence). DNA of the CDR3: TGTGCCAGCATCCCCTCCGCAGGGGTGAATTCACCCCTCCACTTT. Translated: CASIPSAGVNSPLHF.

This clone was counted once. In DNA form, the CDR3 reads TGCGCCAGCAGCCAAAGTCTGTGGACAGGGAACACCGGGGAGCTGTTTTTT. Translation gives CASSQSLWTGNTGELFF. The chain has TRBV4-3 and TRBJ2-2; 7 bases fit TRBD1. CDR3 length: 17 residues. V lost 2 bases, J lost 1 base, and 7 bases stayed unmatched. The germline V gene has CDR1 LGHNA and CDR2 YSLEER.

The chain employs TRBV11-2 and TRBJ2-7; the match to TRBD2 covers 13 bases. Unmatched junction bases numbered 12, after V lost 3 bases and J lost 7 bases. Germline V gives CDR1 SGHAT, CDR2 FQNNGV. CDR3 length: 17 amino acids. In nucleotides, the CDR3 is TGTGCCAGCAGCTTGACGGGACTAGCGGGATTCTCGCTTGAGCAGTACTTC. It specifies CASSLTGLAGFSLEQYF.

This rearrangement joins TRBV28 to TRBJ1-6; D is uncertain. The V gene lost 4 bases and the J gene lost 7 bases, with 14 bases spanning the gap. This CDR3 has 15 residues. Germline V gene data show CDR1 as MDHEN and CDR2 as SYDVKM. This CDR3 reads CASSSTRDLNSPLHF. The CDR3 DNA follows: TGTGCCAGCAGTTCAACCCGGGATTTAAATTCACCCCTCCACTTT.

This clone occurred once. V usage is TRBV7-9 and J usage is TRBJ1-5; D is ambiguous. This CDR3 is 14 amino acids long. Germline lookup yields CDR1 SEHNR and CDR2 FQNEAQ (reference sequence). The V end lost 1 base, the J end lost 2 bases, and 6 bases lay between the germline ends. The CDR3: CASSLEGGNQPQHF. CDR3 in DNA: TGTGCCAGCAGCTTAGAGGGAGGCAATCAGCCCCAGCATTTT.

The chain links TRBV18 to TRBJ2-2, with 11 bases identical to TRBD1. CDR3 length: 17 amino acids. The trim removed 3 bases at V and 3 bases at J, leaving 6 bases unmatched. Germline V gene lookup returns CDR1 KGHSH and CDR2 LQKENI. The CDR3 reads CASSPPGTGGDTGELFF. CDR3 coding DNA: TGTGCCAGCTCACCGCCCGGGACAGGGGGTGACACCGGGGAGCTGTTTTTT. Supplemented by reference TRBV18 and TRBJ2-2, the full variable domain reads NAGVMQNPRHLVRRRGQEARLRCSPMKGHSHVYWYRQLPEEGLKFMVYLQKENIIDESGMPKERFSAEFPKEGPSILRIQQVVRGDSAAYFCASSPPGTGGDTGELFFGEGSRLTVL.

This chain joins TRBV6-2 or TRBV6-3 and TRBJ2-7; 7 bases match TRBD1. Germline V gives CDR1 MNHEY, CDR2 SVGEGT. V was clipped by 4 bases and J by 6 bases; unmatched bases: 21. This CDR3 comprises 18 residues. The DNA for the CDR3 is TGTGCCAGCAGTTTCAACCCAAGCGGACAGGCCGTTGTCCTCGAGCAGTACTTC. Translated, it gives CASSFNPSGQAVVLEQYF.

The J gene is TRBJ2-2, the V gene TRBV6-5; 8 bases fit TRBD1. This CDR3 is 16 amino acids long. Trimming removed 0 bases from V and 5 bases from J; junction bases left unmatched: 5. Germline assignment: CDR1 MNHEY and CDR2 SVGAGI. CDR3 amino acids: CASSYSMGQDTGELFF. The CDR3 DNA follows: TGTGCCAGCAGTTACTCGATGGGACAGGATACCGGGGAGCTGTTTTTT.

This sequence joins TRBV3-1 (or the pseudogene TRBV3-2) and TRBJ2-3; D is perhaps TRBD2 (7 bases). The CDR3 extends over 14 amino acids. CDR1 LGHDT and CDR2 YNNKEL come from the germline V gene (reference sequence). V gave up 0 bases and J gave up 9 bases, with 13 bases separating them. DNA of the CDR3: TGTGCCAGCAGCCAAGACTCAGCGGGGACAACGCAGTATTTT. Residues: CASSQDSAGTTQYF.

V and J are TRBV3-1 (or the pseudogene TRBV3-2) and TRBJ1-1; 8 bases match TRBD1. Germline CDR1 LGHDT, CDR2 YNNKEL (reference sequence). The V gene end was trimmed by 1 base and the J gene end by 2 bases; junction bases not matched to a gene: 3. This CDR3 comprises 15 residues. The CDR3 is CASSQGGQGNTEAFF. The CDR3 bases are TGTGCCAGCAGCCAAGGAGGACAGGGTAACACTGAAGCTTTCTTT.

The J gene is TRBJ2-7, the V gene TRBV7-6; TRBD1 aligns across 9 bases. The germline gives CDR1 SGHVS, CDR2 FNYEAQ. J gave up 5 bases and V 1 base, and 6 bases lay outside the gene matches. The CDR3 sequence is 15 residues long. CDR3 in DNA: TGTGCCAGCAGCTTAGGCGGGACAGGGTTCGACGAGCAGTACTTC. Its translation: CASSLGGTGFDEQYF.

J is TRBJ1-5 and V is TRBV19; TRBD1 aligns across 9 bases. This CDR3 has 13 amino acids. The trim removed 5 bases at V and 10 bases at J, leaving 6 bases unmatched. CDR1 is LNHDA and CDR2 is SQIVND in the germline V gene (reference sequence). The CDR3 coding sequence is TGTGCCAGTAGTCCCCGGGACAGGGACCCCCAGCATTTT. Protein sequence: CASSPRDRDPQHF.

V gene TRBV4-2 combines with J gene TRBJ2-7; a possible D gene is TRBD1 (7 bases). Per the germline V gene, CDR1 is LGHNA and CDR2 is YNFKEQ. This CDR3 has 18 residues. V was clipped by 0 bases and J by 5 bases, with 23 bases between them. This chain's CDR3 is CASSQDLIGGGKRNEQYF. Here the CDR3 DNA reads TGTGCCAGCAGCCAAGATTTGATCGGAGGGGGCAAACGAAACGAGCAGTACTTC.

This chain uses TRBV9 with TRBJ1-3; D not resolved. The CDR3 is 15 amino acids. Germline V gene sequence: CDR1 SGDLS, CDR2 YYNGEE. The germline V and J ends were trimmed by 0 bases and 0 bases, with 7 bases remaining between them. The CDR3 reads CASSVGAVSGNTIYF. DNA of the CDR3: TGTGCCAGCAGCGTAGGGGCAGTCTCTGGAAACACCATATATTTT.